The clone carrying this T cell receptor beta chain has a handful of counts. Its antigen is not identified. The sample's treatment: oral pan-JAK inhibitor, 5-10 mg twice daily. This sample was included in a study of CD8+ T cells in alopecia areata. Looking at the study overall: The drug, tofacitinib, lasted 6 to 18 months, followed by 6 months off drug. General observations from the study: Especially in alopecia totalis/universalis, lesional scalp showed greater clonality than normal scalp did. While patients received tofacitinib, many expanded lesional clones remained present in scalp and blood. Patients shared TCRs less clearly than mice did, possibly for HLA-related reasons.

This CDR3 is 13 amino acids long. Trimming cost V 0 bases and J 6 bases, with 9 bases left between them. CDR1 SGHTA and CDR2 FQGTGA come from the germline V gene. The sequencing template was cDNA reverse transcribed from extracted RNA. Libraries were prepared by immunoSEQ multiplex PCR; TCRdb keeps only in-frame clonotypes and omits some of them. The profile covers roughly 210,000 clones, with 43% appearing a single time and roughly 2.6% taken by the ten largest. Sequencing was performed on CD4+ T cells sorted from blood, taken at approximately week 37, from a patient treated with tofacitinib. The receptor comes from a human donor with alopecia areata. The rearrangement uses TRBV7-3 and TRBJ2-7; D not resolved. The CDR3 protein is CASSLTGVGEQYF. CDR3 DNA: TGTGCCAGCAGCTTAACAGGAGTGGGCGAGCAGTACTTC.